In its sample, the clone carrying this TCR beta chain was seen once. At one end, the junction sequence differs from germline, possibly due to a read error. From around 500 ng of total RNA, TCR beta-specific cDNA was reverse-transcribed using a constant-region primer. For TCR beta, libraries were produced by three nested multiplex PCR rounds using slightly modified ARM-PCR. Rounds one and two of PCR, each of 10 cycles, were primed with TRBV1-TRBV30 forward primers and a C-beta reverse primer. TCRdb passed the multiplex PCR reads through MiXCR, listing each CDR3 protein once. The data contain about 100,000 distinct CDR3 sequences, around two thirds of them singletons. The roughly 20-31 mg bulk tissue piece was not sorted before simultaneous RNA and DNA extraction. Per germline, CDR1 MNHNY and CDR2 SVGAGI (reference sequence). This CDR3 spans 14 amino acids. The data are from a study of tumor-infiltrating lymphocytes in primary liver carcinoma.

The sequence was obtained from a woman aged 60-75 years with primary liver carcinoma and hepatitis B virus infection. Material for sequencing was liver tumor tissue from sampling region 2. The sample's subset: tumor region T2, inferior pole. This sequence joins TRBV6-6 and TRBJ1-1, with D unresolved. CDR3 amino acids: CASITTEMNTEAFF. In nucleotides, the CDR3 is TGTGCCAGCATTACCACAGAAATGAACACTGAGGCTTTCTTT.